These 27 T cell receptor beta chains originate from one sample sequenced in a study of T cell responses to AZD1222 COVID-19 vaccine. Sequencing used immunoSEQ multiplex PCR; TCRdb keeps in-frame clones, though not all of them. The sample includes more than 100,000 clones, approximately 88% of them seen just once. Sample: peripheral blood, taken on day 0 of AZD1222 vaccination. The source of these receptors is an adult in good health.

The chain couples TRBV5-4 to TRBJ2-3; possibly TRBD2 for D (6 bases). This CDR3 is built from 14 residues. V lost 4 bases and J 2 bases, leaving 11 bases between the germline ends. Per germline, CDR1 SGHNT and CDR2 YYREEE (reference sequence). The CDR3 protein is CASSGGEATDTQYF. DNA of the CDR3: TGTGCCAGCAGCGGCGGGGAGGCCACAGATACGCAGTATTTT. The full variable domain, completed using reference TRBV5-4 and TRBJ2-3, is ETGVTQSPTHLIKTRGQQVTLRCSSQSGHNTVSWYQQALGQGPQFIFQYYREEENGRGNFPPRFSGLQFPNYSSELNVNALELDDSALYLCASSGGEATDTQYFGPGTRLTVL.

V and J are TRBV7-2 and TRBJ2-3, with D unclear. V lost 3 bases and J lost 0, with 4 bases in between. The germline CDR1 and CDR2 sequences are SGHTA and FQGNSA. There are 13 residues in the CDR3. CDR3: CASSLESTDTQYF. In DNA, the CDR3 is TGTGCCAGCAGCTTGGAGAGCACAGATACGCAGTATTTT.

The V gene is TRBV5-4, the J gene TRBJ2-2, with a weak D call TRBD1 (6 bases). Germline assignment: CDR1 SGHNT and CDR2 YYREEE (reference sequence). V lost 0 bases, J lost 8 bases, and 8 bases lay in between. The CDR3 is 13 amino acids. CDR3 amino acids: CASSLAQGGELFF. CDR3 DNA: TGTGCCAGCAGCTTGGCCCAGGGGGGGGAGCTGTTTTTT.

This clone occurred once. For the CDR3, the DNA is TGTGCCAGCAGCTTTCAAGTCCAAGAGACCCAGTACTTC. It specifies CASSFQVQETQYF. The chain combines TRBV7-3 with TRBJ2-5, with D unclear. The V end was cut by 3 bases, the J end by 1 base, with 6 bases between. Germline loops: CDR1 SGHTA, CDR2 FQGTGA. The CDR3 has 13 residues. The full variable domain, completed using reference TRBV7-3 and TRBJ2-5, is GAGVSQTPSNKVTEKGKYVELRCDPISGHTALYWYRQSLGQGPEFLIYFQGTGAADDSGLPNDRFFAVRPEGSVSTLKIQRTERGDSAVYLCASSFQVQETQYFGPGTRLLVL.

The chain is built from TRBV7-9 and TRBJ2-1, with TRBD2 matching 7 bases. Unmatched junction bases numbered 12, after V lost 5 bases and J lost 8 bases. There are 15 residues in the CDR3. Germline V gene sequence: CDR1 SEHNR, CDR2 FQNEAQ (reference sequence). In DNA, the CDR3 is TGTGCCAGCAGCCAACCTACTAGCGTGAAAGATGAGCAGTTCTTC. It codes for CASSQPTSVKDEQFF.

The V and J genes are TRBV11-2 and TRBJ2-7; D gene uncertain. Trimming removed 3 bases at V and 2 bases at J, with 11 bases between. CDR1 and CDR2 (germline): SGHAT, FQNNGV. The CDR3 totals 14 residues. CDR3 protein: CASSFFGQTYEQYF. The CDR3, as DNA: TGTGCCAGCAGCTTTTTCGGGCAAACCTACGAGCAGTACTTC.

The genes are TRBV3-1 (or the pseudogene TRBV3-2) and TRBJ2-7, with D uncertain. The CDR3 loop spans 11 amino acids. Germline-derived CDR1 and CDR2 are LGHDT and YNNKEL (reference sequence). The ends were cut back, 1 base at V and 7 bases at J, with 5 bases in the middle. CDR3 loop: CASSQVKEQYF. DNA for the CDR3: TGTGCCAGCAGCCAAGTCAAGGAGCAGTACTTC.

This clone has just one count. This rearrangement joins TRBV12-3 or TRBV12-4 to TRBJ2-2, with D possibly matching TRBD2 (5 bases). The germline V and J ends were trimmed by 7 bases and 3 bases, with 9 bases remaining between them. The CDR3 sequence is 13 residues long. The CDR3: CASTRGYTGELFF. DNA for the CDR3: TGTGCCAGCACCCGGGGATACACCGGGGAGCTGTTTTTT.

V gene TRBV15 combines with J gene TRBJ1-2; no reliable D call. Trimming shortened V by 0 bases and J by 6 bases, and 14 bases separated the two germline ends. This CDR3 has 15 residues. Per the germline V gene, CDR1 is LNHNV and CDR2 is YYDKDF (reference sequence). CDR3 protein: CATSRELGDPNGYTF. In DNA form, the CDR3 reads TGTGCCACCAGCAGAGAACTAGGAGACCCTAATGGCTACACCTTC.

J is TRBJ1-5 and V is TRBV4-2, with D unclear. CDR3 length: 13 amino acids. The V end lost 0 bases, the J end lost 5 bases, and 5 bases lay between the germline ends. Germline CDR1 LGHNA, CDR2 YNFKEQ. In DNA form, the CDR3 reads TGTGCCAGCAGCCAAGAAGTTTATCAGCCCCAGCATTTT. It yields the protein CASSQEVYQPQHF.

CDR3 DNA sequence: TGCGCCAGCAAACAGTCGGAGGAAGAGCAGTTCTTC. It encodes CASKQSEEEQFF. V and J are TRBV5-1 and TRBJ2-1; D may be TRBD2 (5 bases). The CDR3 is 12 amino acids. V was clipped by 6 bases and J by 10 bases, with 14 bases between them. Germline V CDR1 and CDR2: SGHRS, YFSETQ.

This clone appeared a single time. This CDR3 is CASSFLRGDYNEQFF. The CDR3 DNA follows: TGTGCCAGCAGCTTTTTACGGGGAGATTACAATGAGCAGTTCTTC. The rearrangement joins TRBV7-2 to TRBJ2-1; perhaps TRBD2 as D (5 bases). V was clipped by 3 bases and J by 4 bases, with 13 bases between them. Germline-derived CDR1 and CDR2 are SGHTA and FQGNSA. CDR3 size: 15 residues.

The J gene is TRBJ2-1, the V gene TRBV6-5; D perhaps matches TRBD1 (6 bases). Germline V gene sequence: CDR1 MNHEY, CDR2 SVGAGI. This CDR3 spans 14 amino acids. Trimming cost V 6 bases and J 0 bases, with 9 bases left between them. CDR3 sequence reads: CASSGQISYNEQFF. The CDR3 DNA follows: TGTGCCAGCAGCGGACAGATCTCCTACAATGAGCAGTTCTTC.

This clone has a handful of counts. The chain has TRBV9 and TRBJ1-2; TRBD1 matches at 11 bases. Germline CDR1 and CDR2: SGDLS and YYNGEE. Germline trimming cut 4 bases from V and 4 bases from J; bases unmatched to any gene: 6. This CDR3 region has 15 residues. The chain's CDR3 is CASSLTGTGGYGYTF. In DNA form, the CDR3 reads TGTGCCAGCAGCTTAACCGGGACAGGGGGCTATGGCTACACCTTC.

The J gene is TRBJ1-5, the V gene TRBV28; D uncertain. The CDR3 has 16 residues. The V gene's germline CDR1 is MDHEN and CDR2 SYDVKM. Deletions cut 2 bases from V and 7 bases from J, with 18 bases between. The CDR3 sequence is CASSLEEGRREQPQHF. The CDR3 nucleotides read TGTGCCAGCAGTTTAGAAGAGGGTAGGAGAGAACAGCCCCAGCATTTT.

This clone was detected only once. The chain recombines TRBV14 with TRBJ2-5, with 13 positions matching TRBD2. Germline CDR1 reads SGHDN; CDR2 reads FVKESK. The CDR3 runs 16 residues. J was trimmed by 5 bases and V by 4 bases; bases with no gene match: 7. The DNA of the CDR3 is TGTGCCAGCAGCCCCGGACTAGCGGGGGATTCGGAGACCCAGTACTTC. It specifies CASSPGLAGDSETQYF.

The chain is built from TRBV4-2 and TRBJ2-1; D could derive from TRBD1 or TRBD2 (6 bases each). The CDR3 loop spans 16 amino acids. Germline CDR1 and CDR2: LGHNA and YNFKEQ. The ends were cut back, 3 bases at V and 7 bases at J, with 19 bases in the middle. The CDR3 spells CASSHSGGPWVNEQFF. The CDR3 region has the DNA TGTGCCAGCAGCCATTCCGGGGGCCCGTGGGTGAATGAGCAGTTCTTC.

The gene calls are TRBV7-6 and TRBJ2-3; D could derive from TRBD1 or TRBD2 (5 bases each). V dropped 0 bases and J dropped 6 bases, with 13 bases sitting between them. The CDR3 contains 15 residues. Germline CDR1 and CDR2: SGHVS and FNYEAQ. This CDR3 reads CASSLAGTQRDTQYF. CDR3 DNA: TGTGCCAGCAGCTTAGCGGGGACCCAGCGGGATACGCAGTATTTT.

DNA of the CDR3: TGTGCCAGCAGCCAAGGACTAGCGGGGGGGCCAGATACGCAGTATTTT. Protein sequence: CASSQGLAGGPDTQYF. The chain is built from TRBV4-2 and TRBJ2-3; TRBD2 agrees at 14 bases. The CDR3 spans 16 residues. Germline-derived CDR1 and CDR2 are LGHNA and YNFKEQ. V trimming: 1 base; J trimming: 4 bases; junction bases outside the gene matches: 1.

This chain links TRBV5-1 with TRBJ1-1; 7 positions match TRBD1. This CDR3 region has 13 residues. The ends lost 7 bases at V and 2 bases at J; junction bases unmatched: 5. Germline CDR1 and CDR2: SGHRS and YFSETQ. CDR3 nucleotide sequence: TGCGCCAGCCGGACAGGCACAAACACTGAAGCTTTCTTT. Translation gives CASRTGTNTEAFF.

This chain joins TRBV12-3 or TRBV12-4 and TRBJ2-3; D is unclear. The CDR3 is 11 residues long. Trimming cost V 8 bases and J 4 bases, with 7 bases left between them. The CDR3 reads CASSEPDTQYF. CDR3 nucleotide sequence: TGTGCCAGCTCCGAACCAGATACGCAGTATTTT.

The chain employs TRBV5-1 and TRBJ1-5; 10 bases agree with TRBD1. The CDR3 covers 15 residues. Germline CDR1 is SGHRS and CDR2 is YFSETQ. V was pared by 3 bases and J by 3 bases, with 3 bases of the junction left unmatched. Here the CDR3 DNA reads TGCGCCAGCAGCTCCGGACAGGGGGACAATCAGCCCCAGCATTTT. Translated: CASSSGQGDNQPQHF. Using reference TRBV5-1 and TRBJ1-5 for the parts outside the CDR3, the full variable domain is KAGVTQTPRYLIKTRGQQVTLSCSPISGHRSVSWYQQTPGQGLQFLFEYFSETQRNKGNFPGRFSGRQFSNSRSEMNVSTLELGDSALYLCASSSGQGDNQPQHFGDGTRLSIL.

The rearrangement links TRBV19 to TRBJ2-2; D unclear. The V end was cut by 3 bases, the J end by 0 bases, with 8 bases between. The CDR3 consists of 15 residues. Germline CDR1 is LNHDA and CDR2 is SQIVND (reference sequence). CDR3 nucleotide sequence: TGTGCCAGTAGTATGCGAGAAACGAACACCGGGGAGCTGTTTTTT. Its translation: CASSMRETNTGELFF.

The chain links TRBV18 to TRBJ1-5, with no clear D. The CDR3 totals 14 residues. Deletions cut 4 bases from V and 3 bases from J, with 10 bases between. Germline V gives CDR1 KGHSH, CDR2 LQKENI. CDR3 in DNA: TGTGCCAGCTCACTAAGGGATAACAATCAGCCCCAGCATTTT. Translating it yields CASSLRDNNQPQHF.

This clone was picked up a small number of times. The chain is built from TRBV15 and TRBJ2-5; D perhaps matches TRBD1 (5 bases). The V and J ends lost 3 bases and 6 bases respectively, with 17 bases between them. Per germline, CDR1 LNHNV and CDR2 YYDKDF (reference sequence). The CDR3 has 15 amino acids. CDR3 residues: CATSRTNTQGKTQYF. CDR3 bases: TGTGCCACCAGCAGGACGAATACTCAGGGAAAGACCCAGTACTTC.

This chain uses TRBV4-3 with TRBJ1-1; unclear D gene. Germline loops: CDR1 LGHNA, CDR2 YSLEER. The CDR3 is made up of 15 amino acids. Trimming left V 4 bases short and J 2 bases short, with 14 bases between. This chain's CDR3 is CASSRSEGGNTEAFF. Here the CDR3 DNA reads TGCGCCAGCAGCCGCTCAGAAGGCGGCAACACTGAAGCTTTCTTT.

The chain combines TRBV7-2 with TRBJ1-4, with D possibly being TRBD1 (5 bases). V was clipped by 4 bases and J by 13 bases, with 16 bases between them. CDR3 length equals 13 residues. Germline V gene data show CDR1 as SGHTA and CDR2 as FQGNSA. The CDR3 sequence: CASSSHRQGRLFF. The CDR3 DNA is TGTGCCAGCAGCTCACACCGGCAGGGTAGACTGTTTTTT. The whole variable domain, remainder taken from reference TRBV7-2 and TRBJ1-4, is GAGVSQSPSNKVTEKGKDVELRCDPISGHTALYWYRQSLGQGLEFLIYFQGNSAPDKSGLPSDRFSAERTGGSVSTLTIQRTQQEDSAVYLCASSSHRQGRLFFGSGTQLSVL.